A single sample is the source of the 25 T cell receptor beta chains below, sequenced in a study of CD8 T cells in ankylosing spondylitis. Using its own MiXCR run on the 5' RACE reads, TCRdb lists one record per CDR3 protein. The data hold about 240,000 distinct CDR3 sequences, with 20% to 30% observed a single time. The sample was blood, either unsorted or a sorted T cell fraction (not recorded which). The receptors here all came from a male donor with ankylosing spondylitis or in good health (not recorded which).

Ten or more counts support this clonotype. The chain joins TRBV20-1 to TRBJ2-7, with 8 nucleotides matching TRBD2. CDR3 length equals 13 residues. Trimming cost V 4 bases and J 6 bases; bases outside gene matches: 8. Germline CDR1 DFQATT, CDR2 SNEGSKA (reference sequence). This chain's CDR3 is CSAIQRGKREQYF. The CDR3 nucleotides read TGCAGTGCTATTCAGCGGGGGAAACGCGAGCAGTACTTC.

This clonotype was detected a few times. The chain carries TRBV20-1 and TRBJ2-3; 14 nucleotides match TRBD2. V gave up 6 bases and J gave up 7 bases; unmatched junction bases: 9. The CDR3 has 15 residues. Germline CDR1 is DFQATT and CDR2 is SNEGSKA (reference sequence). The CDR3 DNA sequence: TGCAGTGCAAATCGACTAGCGGGGGGGGGTAATACGCAGTATTTT. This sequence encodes CSANRLAGGGNTQYF.

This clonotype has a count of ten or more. CDR3 sequence: CATGAVRGTDTQYF. CDR3 coding DNA: TGTGCCACGGGGGCAGTGAGAGGAACAGATACGCAGTATTTT. The chain carries TRBV7-9 and TRBJ2-3; the D gene could be TRBD1 or TRBD2 (6 bases each). Trimming took off 10 bases at V and 3 bases at J, with 17 bases between the two ends. The CDR3 extends over 14 amino acids. Germline V gene sequence: CDR1 SEHNR, CDR2 FQNEAQ (reference sequence). The entire variable domain, with the rest obtained from reference TRBV7-9 and TRBJ2-3, is as follows: DTGVSQNPRHKITKRGQNVTFRCDPISEHNRLYWYRQTLGQGPEFLTYFQNEAQLEKSRLLSDRFSAERPKGSFSTLEIQRTEQGDSAMYLCATGAVRGTDTQYFGPGTRLTVL.

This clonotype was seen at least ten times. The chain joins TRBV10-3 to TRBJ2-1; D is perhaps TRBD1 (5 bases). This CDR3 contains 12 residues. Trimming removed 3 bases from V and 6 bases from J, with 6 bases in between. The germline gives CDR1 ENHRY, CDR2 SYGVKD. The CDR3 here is CAISDRGNEQFF. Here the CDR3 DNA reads TGTGCCATCAGTGATAGGGGCAATGAGCAGTTCTTC.

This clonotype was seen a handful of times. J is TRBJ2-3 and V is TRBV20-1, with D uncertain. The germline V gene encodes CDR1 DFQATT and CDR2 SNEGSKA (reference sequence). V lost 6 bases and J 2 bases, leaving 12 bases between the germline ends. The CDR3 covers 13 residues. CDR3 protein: CSAHSPPTDTQYF. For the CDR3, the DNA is TGCAGTGCCCACAGCCCCCCCACAGATACGCAGTATTTT.

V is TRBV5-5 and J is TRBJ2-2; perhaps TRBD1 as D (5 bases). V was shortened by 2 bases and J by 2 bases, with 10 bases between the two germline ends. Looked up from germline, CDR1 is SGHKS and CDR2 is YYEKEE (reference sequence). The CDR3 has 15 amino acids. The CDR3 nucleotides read TGTGCCAGCAGCTTCAGGGCGAGAAACACCGGGGAGCTGTTTTTT. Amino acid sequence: CASSFRARNTGELFF.

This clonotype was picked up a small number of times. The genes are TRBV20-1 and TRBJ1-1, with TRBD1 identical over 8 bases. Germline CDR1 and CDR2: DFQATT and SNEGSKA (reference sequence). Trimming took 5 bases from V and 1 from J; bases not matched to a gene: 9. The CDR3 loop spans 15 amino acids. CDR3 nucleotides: TGCAGTGCTCGGCGTTTCAGGGGGCAGAACACTGAAGCTTTCTTT. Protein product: CSARRFRGQNTEAFF.

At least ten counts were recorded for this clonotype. The CDR3 DNA follows: TGCAGTGCTAGGACAGGCGGGGAGCTGTTTTTT. It yields the protein CSARTGGELFF. This chain uses TRBV20-1 with TRBJ2-2; D is perhaps TRBD1 (6 bases). The V gene lost 3 bases and the J gene lost 7 bases, with 6 bases spanning the gap. The length of the CDR3 is 11 residues. Germline CDR1 is DFQATT and CDR2 is SNEGSKA (reference sequence).

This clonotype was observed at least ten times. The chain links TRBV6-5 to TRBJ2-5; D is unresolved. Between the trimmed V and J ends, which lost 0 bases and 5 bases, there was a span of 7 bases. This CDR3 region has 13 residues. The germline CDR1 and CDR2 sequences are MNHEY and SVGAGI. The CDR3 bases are TGTGCCAGCAGTTACTCGGTGAGGGAGACCCAGTACTTC. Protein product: CASSYSVRETQYF.

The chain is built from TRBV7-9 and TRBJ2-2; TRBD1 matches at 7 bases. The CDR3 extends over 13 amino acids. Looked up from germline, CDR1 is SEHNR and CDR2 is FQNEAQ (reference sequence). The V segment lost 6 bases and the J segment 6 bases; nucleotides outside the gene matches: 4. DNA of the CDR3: TGTGCCAGCAGACGACAGGGTCCCGGGGAGCTGTTTTTT. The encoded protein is CASRRQGPGELFF.

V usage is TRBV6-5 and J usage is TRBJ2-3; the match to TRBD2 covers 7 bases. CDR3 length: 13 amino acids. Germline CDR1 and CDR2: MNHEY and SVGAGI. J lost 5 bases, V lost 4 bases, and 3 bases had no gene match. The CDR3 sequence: CASSSGLLDTQYF. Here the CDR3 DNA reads TGTGCCAGCAGTTCGGGACTACTAGATACGCAGTATTTT.

CDR3 amino acids: CASSFQHGGTGELFF. DNA of the CDR3: TGCGCCAGCAGCTTCCAACACGGAGGGACCGGGGAGCTGTTTTTT. V gene TRBV5-1 combines with J gene TRBJ2-2, with TRBD2 as a possible D gene (6 bases). Trimming removed 2 bases at V and 5 bases at J, with 13 bases between. The CDR3 length is 15 residues. Germline values: CDR1 SGHRS, CDR2 YFSETQ.

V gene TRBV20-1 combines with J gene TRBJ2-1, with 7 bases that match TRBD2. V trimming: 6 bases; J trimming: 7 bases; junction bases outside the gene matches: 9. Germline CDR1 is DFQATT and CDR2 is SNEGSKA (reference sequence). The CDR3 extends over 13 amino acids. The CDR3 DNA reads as TGCAGTGCCGGGGTAGGGAGGGAGAATGAGCAGTTCTTC. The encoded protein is CSAGVGRENEQFF.

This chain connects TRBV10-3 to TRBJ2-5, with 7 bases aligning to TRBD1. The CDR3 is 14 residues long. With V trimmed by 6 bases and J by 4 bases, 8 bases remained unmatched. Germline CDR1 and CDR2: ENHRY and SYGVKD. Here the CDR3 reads CAISLTGTGETQYF. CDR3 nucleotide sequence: TGTGCCATCAGCCTGACAGGGACGGGAGAGACCCAGTACTTC.

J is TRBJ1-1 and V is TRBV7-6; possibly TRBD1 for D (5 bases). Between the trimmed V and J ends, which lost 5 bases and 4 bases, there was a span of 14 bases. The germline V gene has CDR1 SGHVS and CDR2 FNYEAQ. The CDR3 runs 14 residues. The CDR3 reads CASSPGAGGTEAFF. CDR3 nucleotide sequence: TGTGCCAGCAGCCCCGGGGCCGGAGGCACTGAAGCTTTCTTT.

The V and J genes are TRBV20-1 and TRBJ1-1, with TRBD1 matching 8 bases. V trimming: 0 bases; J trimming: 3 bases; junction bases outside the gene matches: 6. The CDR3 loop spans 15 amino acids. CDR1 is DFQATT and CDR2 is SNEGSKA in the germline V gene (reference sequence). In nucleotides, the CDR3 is TGCAGTGCTAGAGATCCCGGACAGGGACACACTGAAGCTTTCTTT. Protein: CSARDPGQGHTEAFF.

The CDR3, as DNA: TGCGCCAGCAGCTTGGGACAGGGAGTTTATGGCTACACCTTC. It is translated as CASSLGQGVYGYTF. V is TRBV5-1 and J is TRBJ1-2; 7 bases match TRBD1. The germline V gene has CDR1 SGHRS and CDR2 YFSETQ. The V gene end was trimmed by 0 bases and the J gene end by 5 bases; junction bases not matched to a gene: 4. CDR3 length: 14 residues.

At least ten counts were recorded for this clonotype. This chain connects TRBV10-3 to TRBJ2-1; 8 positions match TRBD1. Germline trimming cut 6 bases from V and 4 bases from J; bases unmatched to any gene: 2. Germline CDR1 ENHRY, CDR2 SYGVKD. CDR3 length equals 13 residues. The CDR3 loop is CAIRQGAYNEQFF. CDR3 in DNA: TGTGCCATCAGGCAGGGGGCGTACAATGAGCAGTTCTTC.

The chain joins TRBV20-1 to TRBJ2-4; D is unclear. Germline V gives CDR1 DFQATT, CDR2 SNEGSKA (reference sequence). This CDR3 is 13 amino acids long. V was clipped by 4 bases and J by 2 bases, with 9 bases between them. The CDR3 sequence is CSATGQTKNIQYF. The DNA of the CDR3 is TGCAGTGCTACGGGCCAAACCAAAAACATTCAGTACTTC.

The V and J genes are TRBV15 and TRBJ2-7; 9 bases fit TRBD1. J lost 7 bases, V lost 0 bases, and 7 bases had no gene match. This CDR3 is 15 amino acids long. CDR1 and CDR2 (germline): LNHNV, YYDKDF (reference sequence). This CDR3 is CATSRDLTGGEEQYF. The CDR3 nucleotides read TGTGCCACCAGCAGAGATTTGACAGGGGGTGAAGAGCAGTACTTC.

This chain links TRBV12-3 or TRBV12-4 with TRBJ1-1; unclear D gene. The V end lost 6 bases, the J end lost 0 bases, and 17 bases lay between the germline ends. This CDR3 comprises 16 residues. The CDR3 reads CASSIRPDYLNTEAFF. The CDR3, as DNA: TGTGCCAGCAGCATCCGTCCCGATTACCTGAACACTGAAGCTTTCTTT.

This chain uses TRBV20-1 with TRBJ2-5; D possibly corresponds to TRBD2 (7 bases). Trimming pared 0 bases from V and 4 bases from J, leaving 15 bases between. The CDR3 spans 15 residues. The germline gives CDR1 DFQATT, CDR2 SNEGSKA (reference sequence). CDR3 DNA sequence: TGCAGTGCTAGAGATTTTCAGGGGAGGGGAGAGACCCAGTACTTC. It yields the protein CSARDFQGRGETQYF.

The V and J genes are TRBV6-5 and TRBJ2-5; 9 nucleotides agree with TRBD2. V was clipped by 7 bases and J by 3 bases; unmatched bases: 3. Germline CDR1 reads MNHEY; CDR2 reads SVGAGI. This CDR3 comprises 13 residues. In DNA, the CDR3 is TGTGCCAGCACTTTAGCGGGAGAAGAGACCCAGTACTTC. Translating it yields CASTLAGEETQYF.

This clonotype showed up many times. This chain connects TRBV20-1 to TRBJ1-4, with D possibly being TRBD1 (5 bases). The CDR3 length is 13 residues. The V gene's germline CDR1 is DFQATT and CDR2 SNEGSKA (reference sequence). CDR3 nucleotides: TGCGGGGGAGGTGGGGCGGGTGGTGAAAAACTGTTTTTT. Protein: CGGGGAGGEKLFF.

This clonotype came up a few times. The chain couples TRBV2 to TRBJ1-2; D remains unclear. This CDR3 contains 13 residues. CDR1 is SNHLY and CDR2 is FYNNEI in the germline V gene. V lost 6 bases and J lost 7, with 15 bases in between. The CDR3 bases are TGTGCCAGCAGCGGCGGGTTTAACCTTGGCTACACCTTC. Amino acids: CASSGGFNLGYTF.